One and the same sample provided the 10 T cell receptor beta chains below, sequenced in a study of T-cell memory formation after mild COVID-19. Each CDR3 protein gets one entry after TCRdb re-called the 5' RACE reads with MiXCR. The sample includes around 320,000 distinct CDR3 sequences, roughly an eighth of them seen just once. Sequencing input: PBMCs or a T cell subset sorted from them (not recorded which). The source is a young man who had mild COVID-19 (a few samples of this study predate the infection). Cell type and time point are not known.

J is TRBJ1-4 and V is TRBV18; a possible D gene is TRBD1 (5 bases). CDR1 and CDR2 (germline): KGHSH, LQKENI. V shed 3 bases and J shed 7 bases, with 15 bases lying between them. CDR3 length: 15 amino acids. The CDR3 here is CASSPGAGLSEKLFF. CDR3 nucleotides: TGTGCCAGCTCACCTGGCGCGGGACTGAGTGAAAAACTGTTTTTT.

The V and J genes are TRBV5-1 and TRBJ1-5, with 8 nucleotides matching TRBD1. This CDR3 contains 15 residues. Trimming removed 2 bases from V and 4 bases from J; junction bases left unmatched: 5. Germline V gene data show CDR1 as SGHRS and CDR2 as YFSETQ. CDR3 DNA sequence: TGCGCCAGCAGCTTAGGACAGGGTTTGAATCAGCCCCAGCATTTT. The encoded protein is CASSLGQGLNQPQHF.

V gene TRBV20-1 combines with J gene TRBJ1-1; D may be TRBD1 (5 bases). The germline gives CDR1 DFQATT, CDR2 SNEGSKA (reference sequence). V lost 6 bases and J 7 bases, leaving 15 bases between the germline ends. This CDR3 comprises 12 residues. CDR3 sequence reads: CSAEKRGSEAFF. The DNA of the CDR3 is TGCAGTGCCGAAAAACGGGGCAGTGAAGCTTTCTTT.

The J gene is TRBJ1-1, the V gene TRBV7-9; D is ambiguous. CDR1 and CDR2 from the germline V gene are SEHNR and FQNEAQ (reference sequence). The CDR3 spans 15 residues. Deletions cut 1 base from V and 4 bases from J, with 13 bases between. CDR3 in DNA: TGTGCCAGCAGCTTAGTTATCGAATGGGGCACTGAAGCTTTCTTT. Residues: CASSLVIEWGTEAFF.

This clonotype was seen repeatedly, ten times or more. The chain joins TRBV7-6 to TRBJ2-7; TRBD1 might be the D (5 bases). The CDR3 covers 13 residues. Germline V gene lookup returns CDR1 SGHVS and CDR2 FNYEAQ. The V gene lost 4 bases and the J gene lost 6 bases, with 13 bases spanning the gap. The CDR3 protein is CASSSTHQGEQYF. The CDR3 bases are TGTGCCAGCAGCTCAACCCACCAGGGCGAGCAGTACTTC.

The V gene is TRBV5-6, the J gene TRBJ2-7; D is possibly TRBD1 (5 bases). Deletions cut 3 bases from V and 3 bases from J, with 10 bases between. This CDR3 is built from 13 residues. CDR1 and CDR2 (germline): SGHDT, YYEEEE. The CDR3 loop reads CASSWATGYEQYF. The CDR3 coding sequence is TGTGCCAGCAGCTGGGCCACAGGCTACGAGCAGTACTTC.

The V and J genes are TRBV3-1 and TRBJ2-2, with D uncertain. Germline assignment: CDR1 LGHDT and CDR2 YNNKEL (reference sequence). The ends were cut back, 3 bases at V and 7 bases at J, with 3 bases in the middle. The CDR3 runs to 11 residues. As DNA, the CDR3 is TGTGCCAGCAGCCATGTCGGGGAGCTGTTTTTT. Protein sequence: CASSHVGELFF.

This clonotype occurred many times. This chain joins TRBV7-9 and TRBJ2-3, with a tentative D call TRBD2 (6 bases). Trimming removed 2 bases from V and 3 bases from J, with 24 bases in between. The CDR3 length is 19 residues. Germline V CDR1 and CDR2: SEHNR, FQNEAQ (reference sequence). The chain's CDR3 is CASSLLPPRDSHVTDTQYF. The CDR3 nucleotides read TGTGCCAGCAGCTTACTTCCCCCTCGGGACTCGCATGTGACAGATACGCAGTATTTT. The full variable domain, its missing parts supplied by reference TRBV7-9 and TRBJ2-3, is DTGVSQNPRHKITKRGQNVTFRCDPISEHNRLYWYRQTLGQGPEFLTYFQNEAQLEKSRLLSDRFSAERPKGSFSTLEIQRTEQGDSAMYLCASSLLPPRDSHVTDTQYFGPGTRLTVL.

This clonotype was seen a handful of times. The rearrangement uses TRBV5-6 and TRBJ2-1; D uncertain. V lost 4 bases and J 16 bases, leaving 21 bases between the germline ends. The CDR3 is 13 residues long. CDR1 and CDR2 from the germline V gene are SGHDT and YYEEEE. The CDR3 is CASSPTPGAVGFF. Written as DNA, the CDR3 is TGTGCCAGCAGCCCCACTCCTGGCGCGGTAGGATTCTTC.

V gene TRBV2 combines with J gene TRBJ1-1; TRBD1 might be the D (5 bases). Germline lookup yields CDR1 SNHLY and CDR2 FYNNEI. This CDR3 comprises 16 residues. Between the trimmed V and J ends, which lost 6 bases and 1 base, there was a span of 18 bases. DNA of the CDR3: TGTGCCAGCAGCGCTCAAGGGTCGGGGGGGAACACTGAAGCTTTCTTT. The encoded protein is CASSAQGSGGNTEAFF.